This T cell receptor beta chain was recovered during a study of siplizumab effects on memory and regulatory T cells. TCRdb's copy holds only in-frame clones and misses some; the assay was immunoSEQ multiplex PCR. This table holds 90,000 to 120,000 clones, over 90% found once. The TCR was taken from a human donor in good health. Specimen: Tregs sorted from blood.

The CDR3 sequence: CASNFREGRNQPQHF. DNA for the CDR3: TGTGCCAGCAACTTCCGGGAGGGAAGAAATCAGCCCCAGCATTTT. The V and J genes are TRBV6-5 and TRBJ1-5; D unclear. Germline CDR1 MNHEY, CDR2 SVGAGI. Trimming took off 7 bases at V and 4 bases at J, with 17 bases between the two ends. The CDR3 has 15 amino acids.